This T cell receptor (beta chain) was sequenced during a study of blood T cells in healthy people across ages. PCR was performed a second time for roughly 7 to 12 cycles using a sample-barcoded 5' primer and a J-beta primer mix. TCRdb re-called the 5' RACE reads with MiXCR, one entry per CDR3 protein. The data show hundreds of thousands of distinct CDR3 sequences, roughly 48% seen once. Germline CDR1 reads DFQATT; CDR2 reads SNEGSKA (reference sequence). The CDR3 is 13 residues long. With 0 bases removed from V and 4 bases from J, the gap between germline ends came to 7 bases. This clonotype was found a few times.

The sample taken for sequencing was blood. This clonotype was obtained from a man aged 80 or over in good health. The chain uses TRBV20-1 and TRBJ2-1; D remains ambiguous. The DNA for the CDR3 is TGCAGTGCTAGAGATGATGGTTACAATGAGCAGTTCTTC. Its protein is CSARDDGYNEQFF.